A selection of T cell receptor beta chains follows, all from one sample in a study of blood T cells in healthy people across ages. TCRdb reanalysed the 5' RACE reads using MiXCR and keeps one entry per CDR3 protein. The repertoire includes under 750,000 distinct CDR3 sequences, roughly 48% of them detected once, and around 25% sits in the top ten. Sequencing input: blood. These receptors all come from a man at least 80 years old in good health. Each CDR3 is given with its conserved first and last residue. The D gene is left open where the match is weak. For some rows the clone size is stated as once, few or many, or as a class when expanded; others skip it.

d_call: .
clone_size: .
v_call: TRBV9
cdr3_length: 14
j_call: TRBJ2-5
cdr3_aa: CASTRAREGGEQYF
cdr3_nt: TGTGCCAGCACCCGGGCCAGGGAAGGTGGTGAGCAGTACTTC

d_call: .
clone_size: few
v_call: TRBV4-3
cdr3_length: 18
j_call: TRBJ2-3
cdr3_aa: CASSQVTSGTLFTDTQYF
cdr3_nt: TGCGCCAGCAGCCAAGTTACTTCCGGGACCCTGTTCACAGATACGCAGTATTTT

d_call: TRBD1
clone_size: .
v_call: TRBV20-1
cdr3_length: 14
j_call: TRBJ1-6
cdr3_aa: CSAFGQGENSPLHF
cdr3_nt: TGCAGTGCATTCGGACAGGGGGAAAATTCACCCCTCCACTTT

d_call: TRBD1
clone_size: .
v_call: TRBV12-3/TRBV12-4
cdr3_length: 14
j_call: TRBJ1-3
cdr3_aa: CASRDRETGNTIYF
cdr3_nt: TGTGCCAGCCGGGACAGGGAAACAGGAAACACCATATATTTT

d_call: TRBD1
clone_size: .
v_call: TRBV20-1
cdr3_length: 14
j_call: TRBJ2-7
cdr3_aa: CSASPGTASYEQYF
cdr3_nt: TGCAGTGCTAGTCCGGGGACAGCCTCCTACGAGCAGTACTTC

d_call: TRBD2
clone_size: .
v_call: TRBV7-9
cdr3_length: 17
j_call: TRBJ2-2
cdr3_aa: CASSPPGLAGSTGELFF
cdr3_nt: TGTGCCAGCAGCCCTCCTGGACTAGCGGGAAGCACCGGGGAGCTGTTTTTT

d_call: .
clone_size: few
v_call: TRBV29-1
cdr3_length: 12
j_call: TRBJ2-7
cdr3_aa: CSVLTDHHEQYF
cdr3_nt: TGCAGCGTTCTTACAGATCATCATGAGCAGTACTTC

d_call: TRBD1
clone_size: .
v_call: TRBV29-1
cdr3_length: 13
j_call: TRBJ1-1
cdr3_aa: CSARGQVNTEAFF
cdr3_nt: TGCAGCGCCAGGGGACAGGTGAACACTGAAGCTTTCTTT

d_call: .
clone_size: .
v_call: TRBV20-1
cdr3_length: 14
j_call: TRBJ1-1
cdr3_aa: CSARVPDTTPEAFF
cdr3_nt: TGCAGTGCTAGAGTCCCGGACACGACGCCTGAAGCTTTCTTT

d_call: .
clone_size: few
v_call: TRBV9
cdr3_length: 13
j_call: TRBJ2-5
cdr3_aa: CASRPMGRETQYF
cdr3_nt: TGTGCCAGCAGACCTATGGGGAGAGAGACCCAGTACTTC

d_call: TRBD2
clone_size: few
v_call: TRBV7-2
cdr3_length: 16
j_call: TRBJ2-5
cdr3_aa: CASSLVAGGFQETQYF
cdr3_nt: TGTGCCAGCAGCTTAGTTGCGGGAGGGTTCCAAGAGACCCAGTACTTC

d_call: .
clone_size: .
v_call: TRBV5-1
cdr3_length: 16
j_call: TRBJ2-7
cdr3_aa: CASSFSRAPSSYEQYF
cdr3_nt: TGCGCCAGCAGCTTTTCCCGTGCACCTTCCTCCTACGAGCAGTACTTC

d_call: .
clone_size: many
v_call: TRBV6-5
cdr3_length: 12
j_call: TRBJ2-3
cdr3_aa: CASRGGSVTQYF
cdr3_nt: TGTGCCAGCAGGGGGGGTTCGGTTACGCAGTATTTT

d_call: TRBD2
clone_size: .
v_call: TRBV15
cdr3_length: 16
j_call: TRBJ2-7
cdr3_aa: CATSRSGRAASYEQYF
cdr3_nt: TGTGCCACCAGCAGGAGCGGGAGGGCCGCATCCTACGAGCAGTACTTC

d_call: TRBD1
clone_size: .
v_call: TRBV7-9
cdr3_length: 15
j_call: TRBJ2-3
cdr3_aa: CASSFRDSHTDTQYF
cdr3_nt: TGTGCCAGCAGCTTCCGGGACAGCCACACAGATACGCAGTATTTT

d_call: TRBD2
clone_size: .
v_call: TRBV2
cdr3_length: 18
j_call: TRBJ2-3
cdr3_aa: CASKGFGGRAPVEDTQYF
cdr3_nt: TGTGCCAGCAAGGGCTTCGGCGGGAGAGCCCCCGTAGAAGATACGCAGTATTTT

d_call: .
clone_size: few
v_call: TRBV27
cdr3_length: 14
j_call: TRBJ2-5
cdr3_aa: CASSLSGDQETQYF
cdr3_nt: TGTGCCAGCAGTTTATCAGGGGACCAAGAGACCCAGTACTTC

d_call: .
clone_size: .
v_call: TRBV18
cdr3_length: 14
j_call: TRBJ1-2
cdr3_aa: CASSPASANYGYTF
cdr3_nt: TGTGCCAGCTCACCAGCGTCTGCTAACTATGGCTACACCTTC

d_call: .
clone_size: .
v_call: TRBV20-1
cdr3_length: 12
j_call: TRBJ2-5
cdr3_aa: CSARWQGETQYF
cdr3_nt: TGCAGTGCTAGATGGCAGGGCGAGACCCAGTACTTC

d_call: .
clone_size: few
v_call: TRBV20-1
cdr3_length: 14
j_call: TRBJ2-5
cdr3_aa: CSAKPLLGQETQYF
cdr3_nt: TGCAGTGCTAAACCCCTTTTGGGCCAAGAGACCCAGTACTTC

d_call: .
clone_size: few
v_call: TRBV7-9
cdr3_length: 14
j_call: TRBJ2-1
cdr3_aa: CASSPLINWNEQFF
cdr3_nt: TGTGCCAGCAGCCCCCTGATAAACTGGAATGAGCAGTTCTTC

d_call: .
clone_size: .
v_call: TRBV7-2
cdr3_length: 16
j_call: TRBJ2-1
cdr3_aa: CASSLQTRGKTNEQFF
cdr3_nt: TGTGCCAGCAGCTTACAGACTCGCGGGAAGACCAATGAGCAGTTCTTC

d_call: .
clone_size: many
v_call: TRBV18
cdr3_length: 14
j_call: TRBJ2-7
cdr3_aa: CASSQASQGDEQYF
cdr3_nt: TGTGCCAGCTCACAGGCTAGTCAGGGTGACGAGCAGTACTTC

d_call: .
clone_size: .
v_call: TRBV7-2
cdr3_length: 14
j_call: TRBJ1-4
cdr3_aa: CASSSRRGDEKLFF
cdr3_nt: TGTGCCAGCAGCTCAAGACGGGGGGATGAAAAACTGTTTTTT

d_call: TRBD1
clone_size: few
v_call: TRBV20-1
cdr3_length: 12
j_call: TRBJ2-1
cdr3_aa: CSAQGAYNEQFF
cdr3_nt: TGCAGTGCGCAGGGGGCCTACAATGAGCAGTTCTTC

d_call: TRBD2
clone_size: .
v_call: TRBV12-3/TRBV12-4
cdr3_length: 14
j_call: TRBJ2-3
cdr3_aa: CASSSSGVGGTQYF
cdr3_nt: TGTGCCAGCAGTTCGAGCGGGGTGGGCGGCACGCAGTATTTT

d_call: .
clone_size: few
v_call: TRBV20-1
cdr3_length: 14
j_call: TRBJ2-7
cdr3_aa: CSARDAGGDYEQYF
cdr3_nt: TGCAGTGCTAGAGATGCAGGGGGGGACTACGAGCAGTACTTC

d_call: TRBD1
clone_size: .
v_call: TRBV7-2
cdr3_length: 15
j_call: TRBJ2-7
cdr3_aa: CASSLEGQAYYEQYF
cdr3_nt: TGTGCCAGCAGCTTGGAAGGACAGGCCTACTACGAGCAGTACTTC

d_call: TRBD2
clone_size: .
v_call: TRBV12-5
cdr3_length: 17
j_call: TRBJ2-1
cdr3_aa: CASGLVSFSGGHNEQFF
cdr3_nt: TGTGCTAGTGGTTTGGTATCGTTTAGCGGGGGGCACAATGAGCAGTTCTTC

d_call: TRBD1
clone_size: .
v_call: TRBV25-1
cdr3_length: 13
j_call: TRBJ2-7
cdr3_aa: CASKGQINYEQYF
cdr3_nt: TGTGCCAGCAAGGGACAGATAAACTACGAGCAGTACTTC

d_call: TRBD2
clone_size: few
v_call: TRBV30
cdr3_length: 15
j_call: TRBJ2-5
cdr3_aa: CAWSGGTSGKETQYF
cdr3_nt: TGTGCCTGGAGTGGAGGGACTAGCGGGAAAGAGACCCAGTACTTC

d_call: .
clone_size: .
v_call: TRBV21-1
cdr3_length: 20
j_call: TRBJ2-3
cdr3_aa: CASSKVGVDYSGRALDTQYF
cdr3_nt: TGTGCCAGCAGCAAAGTGGGGGTAGATTATAGCGGGAGGGCCTTAGATACGCAGTATTTT

d_call: TRBD1
clone_size: .
v_call: TRBV6-5
cdr3_length: 18
j_call: TRBJ1-4
cdr3_aa: CASSWAMVPDRAGEKLFF
cdr3_nt: TGTGCCAGCAGTTGGGCAATGGTACCAGACAGGGCGGGAGAAAAACTGTTTTTT

d_call: .
clone_size: .
v_call: TRBV11-2
cdr3_length: 15
j_call: TRBJ2-1
cdr3_aa: CASSLGDRPGNEQFF
cdr3_nt: TGTGCCAGCAGCTTAGGCGACAGACCAGGGAATGAGCAGTTCTTC

d_call: .
clone_size: .
v_call: TRBV9
cdr3_length: 13
j_call: TRBJ2-3
cdr3_aa: CACSVDRTDTQYF
cdr3_nt: TGTGCCTGCAGCGTAGATCGGACAGATACGCAGTATTTT

d_call: TRBD1
clone_size: .
v_call: TRBV25-1
cdr3_length: 15
j_call: TRBJ1-6
cdr3_aa: CASSATTRQGSPLHF
cdr3_nt: TGTGCCAGCAGTGCCACAACTCGACAGGGTTCACCCCTCCACTTT

d_call: .
clone_size: many
v_call: TRBV7-9
cdr3_length: 17
j_call: TRBJ1-2
cdr3_aa: CASSPLTTGEGNSGYTF
cdr3_nt: TGTGCCAGCAGCCCTCTAACGACGGGGGAGGGTAATTCAGGCTACACCTTC

d_call: .
clone_size: .
v_call: TRBV29-1
cdr3_length: 12
j_call: TRBJ2-5
cdr3_aa: CSVNLDLHEQYF
cdr3_nt: TGCAGCGTTAATTTGGACCTTCACGAACAGTACTTC

d_call: .
clone_size: few
v_call: TRBV7-2
cdr3_length: 12
j_call: TRBJ2-7
cdr3_aa: CASSLQSYEQYF
cdr3_nt: TGTGCCAGCAGCTTACAGTCTTACGAGCAGTACTTC

d_call: .
clone_size: .
v_call: TRBV18
cdr3_length: 13
j_call: TRBJ2-7
cdr3_aa: CASSPQGRYEQYF
cdr3_nt: TGTGCCAGCTCACCACAGGGCCGCTACGAGCAGTACTTC

d_call: .
clone_size: few
v_call: TRBV20-1
cdr3_length: 13
j_call: TRBJ2-7
cdr3_aa: CSARGTTTYEQYF
cdr3_nt: TGCAGTGCTAGAGGGACTACAACCTACGAGCAGTACTTC

d_call: .
clone_size: few
v_call: TRBV21-1
cdr3_length: 18
j_call: TRBJ2-7
cdr3_aa: CASTPDSIRDRGLDEQYF
cdr3_nt: TGTGCCAGCACTCCGGATAGTATCCGGGACAGGGGTCTCGACGAGCAGTACTTC

d_call: .
clone_size: .
v_call: TRBV7-9
cdr3_length: 13
j_call: TRBJ2-1
cdr3_aa: CANSWTVGNEQFF
cdr3_nt: TGTGCCAACAGCTGGACAGTCGGAAATGAGCAGTTCTTC

d_call: TRBD2
clone_size: .
v_call: TRBV20-1
cdr3_length: 14
j_call: TRBJ2-5
cdr3_aa: CSAWTSGSGETQYF
cdr3_nt: TGCAGTGCTTGGACTAGCGGGAGCGGGGAGACCCAGTACTTC

d_call: .
clone_size: .
v_call: TRBV20-1
cdr3_length: 14
j_call: TRBJ2-5
cdr3_aa: CSARTWGMYETQYF
cdr3_nt: TGCAGTGCCAGGACGTGGGGGATGTATGAGACCCAGTACTTC

d_call: .
clone_size: .
v_call: TRBV3-1
cdr3_length: 14
j_call: TRBJ2-7
cdr3_aa: CASGAVGAPGRQYF
cdr3_nt: TGTGCCAGCGGCGCTGTCGGGGCCCCGGGGAGGCAGTACTTC

d_call: .
clone_size: .
v_call: TRBV27
cdr3_length: 13
j_call: TRBJ1-6
cdr3_aa: CASRWDLNSPLHF
cdr3_nt: TGTGCCAGCAGATGGGACCTAAATTCACCCCTCCACTTT

d_call: .
clone_size: .
v_call: TRBV7-2
cdr3_length: 17
j_call: TRBJ2-4
cdr3_aa: CASSPSTGSGLKNIQYF
cdr3_nt: TGTGCCAGCAGCCCGTCGACCGGGAGTGGCTTGAAAAACATTCAGTACTTC

d_call: TRBD1
clone_size: .
v_call: TRBV15
cdr3_length: 16
j_call: TRBJ2-5
cdr3_aa: CATSRGTGLVDNEQYF
cdr3_nt: TGTGCCACCAGCAGGGGGACAGGGCTTGTGGACAATGAGCAGTACTTC

d_call: .
clone_size: .
v_call: TRBV28
cdr3_length: 14
j_call: TRBJ2-1
cdr3_aa: CASRMGLLYNEQFF
cdr3_nt: TGTGCCAGCAGGATGGGACTCTTATACAATGAGCAGTTCTTC

d_call: .
clone_size: .
v_call: TRBV6-6
cdr3_length: 16
j_call: TRBJ2-5
cdr3_aa: CGSRPKVHYLGEAQYF
cdr3_nt: TGTGGCAGCAGACCCAAAGTGCACTACCTCGGGGAGGCCCAGTACTTC